The 7 T cell receptor beta chains below come from one sample, sequenced in a study of blood T cell repertoires in COVID-19. Sequenced by immunoSEQ multiplex PCR; TCRdb stores in-frame clones only, minus some. The sample lists about 120,000 clones, 75% to 90% occurring once. The sample taken for sequencing was peripheral blood. Every receptor here comes from a man under 40 with acute or convalescent COVID-19.

This CDR3 reads CASSQAQGTNEKLFF. CDR3 sequence (DNA): TGTGCCAGCAGCCAAGCACAGGGGACTAATGAAAAACTGTTTTTT. This chain uses TRBV4-2 with TRBJ1-4; 7 bases map to TRBD1. The CDR3 runs to 15 residues. J was trimmed by 2 bases and V by 1 base; bases with no gene match: 1. Germline CDR1 reads LGHNA; CDR2 reads YNFKEQ.

The chain combines TRBV6-5 with TRBJ2-2, with 8 bases lining up with TRBD1. The germline gives CDR1 MNHEY, CDR2 SVGAGI. The CDR3 covers 13 residues. V lost 9 bases, J lost 2 bases, and 2 bases stayed unmatched. The chain's CDR3 is CASDRGNTGELFF. The CDR3 DNA follows: TGTGCCAGTGACAGGGGAAACACCGGGGAGCTGTTTTTT.

This clone was seen a handful of times. The CDR3 is CASSQTGGAYNEQFF. In DNA form, the CDR3 reads TGTGCCAGCAGTCAGACAGGGGGCGCCTACAATGAGCAGTTCTTC. The genes are TRBV2 and TRBJ2-1, with TRBD1 matching over 10 bases. V lost 5 bases to trimming and J lost 2 bases; unmatched junction nucleotides: 3. The germline V gene encodes CDR1 SNHLY and CDR2 FYNNEI. This CDR3 comprises 15 residues.

The V call is TRBV13, the J call TRBJ1-2; TRBD1 aligns across 10 bases. CDR3 length equals 20 residues. Germline lookup yields CDR1 PRHDT and CDR2 FYEKMQ (reference sequence). After removal of 0 bases from V and 12 bases from J, the junction contained 25 bases not matched to a gene. Here the CDR3 reads CASSLGDRGRSGYNRIVDTF. CDR3 nucleotides: TGTGCCAGCAGCTTAGGCGACAGGGGGCGTTCTGGCTACAACCGAATAGTTGACACCTTC.

V gene TRBV3-1 (or the pseudogene TRBV3-2) combines with J gene TRBJ2-3; D is possibly TRBD2 (6 bases). From germline, CDR1 is LGHDT and CDR2 YNNKEL (reference sequence). The CDR3 consists of 16 residues. Trimming left V 8 bases short and J 5 bases short, with 23 bases between. The CDR3 bases are TGTGCCAGCTCCGGAGGGCCGGGAGACTTAAGAGATACGCAGTATTTT. It translates to CASSGGPGDLRDTQYF.

V usage is TRBV19 and J usage is TRBJ2-5; TRBD2 matches at 8 bases. Looked up from germline, CDR1 is LNHDA and CDR2 is SQIVND (reference sequence). The CDR3 runs to 16 residues. The junction had 8 bases not matched to a gene; V was cut back by 5 bases and J by 0 bases. CDR3 sequence: CASSPRGAGDQETQYF. The CDR3 DNA sequence: TGTGCCAGTAGTCCCCGGGGAGCGGGGGACCAAGAGACCCAGTACTTC.

The V gene is TRBV7-2, the J gene TRBJ2-2, with TRBD2 matching over 8 bases. Trimming took 11 bases from V and 1 from J; bases not matched to a gene: 6. Germline CDR1 SGHTA, CDR2 FQGNSA. The CDR3 contains 14 residues. CDR3 residues: CAGRGGLNTGELFF. As DNA, the CDR3 is TGTGCCGGACGGGGGGGCTTGAACACCGGGGAGCTGTTTTTT. The full variable domain, rest sourced from reference TRBV7-2 and TRBJ2-2, is GAGVSQSPSNKVTEKGKDVELRCDPISGHTALYWYRQSLGQGLEFLIYFQGNSAPDKSGLPSDRFSAERTGGSVSTLTIQRTQQEDSAVYLCAGRGGLNTGELFFGEGSRLTVL.